This T cell receptor (beta chain) was documented in a study of blood T cell repertoires in COVID-19. The assay was immunoSEQ multiplex PCR, and TCRdb's table has in-frame clones only and misses some. The data show around 250,000 clones, less than 85% seen once. This receptor was obtained from a woman aged 18 to 35 with acute or convalescent COVID-19. The sequenced sample consisted of peripheral blood.

The chain's CDR3 is CASSPRSRGLAGGPGPDTQYF. In nucleotides, the CDR3 is TGTGCCAGCTCACCAAGGAGTCGGGGGCTAGCGGGAGGGCCCGGCCCAGATACGCAGTATTTT. The V gene is TRBV18, the J gene TRBJ2-3; TRBD2 aligns across 12 bases. Germline CDR1 is KGHSH and CDR2 is LQKENI. The J segment lost 4 bases and the V segment lost 2 bases, leaving 19 bases of the junction unmatched. This CDR3 has 21 amino acids.